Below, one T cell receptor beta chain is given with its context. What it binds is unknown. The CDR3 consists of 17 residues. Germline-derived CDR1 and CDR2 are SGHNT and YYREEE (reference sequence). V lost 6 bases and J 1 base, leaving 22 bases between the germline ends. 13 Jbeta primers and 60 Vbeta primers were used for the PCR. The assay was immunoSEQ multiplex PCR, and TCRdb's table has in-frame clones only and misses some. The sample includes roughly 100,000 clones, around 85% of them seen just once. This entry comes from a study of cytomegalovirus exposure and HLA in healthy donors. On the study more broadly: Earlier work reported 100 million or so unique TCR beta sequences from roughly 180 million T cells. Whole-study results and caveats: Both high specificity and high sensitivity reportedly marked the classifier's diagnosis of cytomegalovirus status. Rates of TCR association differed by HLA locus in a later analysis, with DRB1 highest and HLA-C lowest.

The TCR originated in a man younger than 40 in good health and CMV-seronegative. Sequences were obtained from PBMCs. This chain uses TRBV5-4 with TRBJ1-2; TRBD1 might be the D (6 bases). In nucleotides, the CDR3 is TGTGCCAGCAAATATGGTGGGGGCACGATCTTTAACTATGGCTACACCTTC. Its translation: CASKYGGGTIFNYGYTF.